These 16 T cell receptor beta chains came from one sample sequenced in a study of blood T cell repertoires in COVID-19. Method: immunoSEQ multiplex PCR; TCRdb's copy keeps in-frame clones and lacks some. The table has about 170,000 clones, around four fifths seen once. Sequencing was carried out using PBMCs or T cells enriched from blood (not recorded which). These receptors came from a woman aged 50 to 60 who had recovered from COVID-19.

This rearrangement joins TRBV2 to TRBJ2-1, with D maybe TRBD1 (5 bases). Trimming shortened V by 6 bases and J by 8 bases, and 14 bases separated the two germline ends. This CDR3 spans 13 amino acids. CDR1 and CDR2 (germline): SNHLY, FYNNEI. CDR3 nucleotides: TGTGCCAGCAGCCAGGGTTATTGGGATGAGCAGTTCTTC. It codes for CASSQGYWDEQFF.

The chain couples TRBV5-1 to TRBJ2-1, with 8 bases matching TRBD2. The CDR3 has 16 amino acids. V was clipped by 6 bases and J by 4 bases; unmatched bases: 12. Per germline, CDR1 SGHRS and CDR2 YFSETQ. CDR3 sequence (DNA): TGCGCCAGCAAGGTTGAGGGTGGCGGGAGGTACAATGAGCAGTTCTTC. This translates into CASKVEGGGRYNEQFF.

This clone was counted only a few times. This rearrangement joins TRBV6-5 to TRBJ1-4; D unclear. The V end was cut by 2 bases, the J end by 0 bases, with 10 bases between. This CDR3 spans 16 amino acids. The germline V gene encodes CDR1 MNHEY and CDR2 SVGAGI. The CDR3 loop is CASSYALTPTNEKLFF. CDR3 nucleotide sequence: TGTGCCAGCAGTTACGCGCTCACCCCAACTAATGAAAAACTGTTTTTT.

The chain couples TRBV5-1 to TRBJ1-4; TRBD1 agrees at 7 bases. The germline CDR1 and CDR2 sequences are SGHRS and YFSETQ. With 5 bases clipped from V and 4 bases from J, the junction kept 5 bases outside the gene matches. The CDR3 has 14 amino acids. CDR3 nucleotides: TGCGCCAGCAGACGGGGACAGAATAATGAAAAACTGTTTTTT. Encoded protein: CASRRGQNNEKLFF.

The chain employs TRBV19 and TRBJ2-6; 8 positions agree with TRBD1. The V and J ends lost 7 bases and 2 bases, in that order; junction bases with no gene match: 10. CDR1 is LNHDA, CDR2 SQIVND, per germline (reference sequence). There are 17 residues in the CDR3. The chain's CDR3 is CASNWGQVGTGANVLTF. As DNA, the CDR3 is TGTGCCAGTAATTGGGGACAGGTAGGAACTGGGGCCAACGTCCTGACTTTC.

CDR3 sequence (DNA): TGTGCCAGCTCAATGGGACAGGGGAACTATGGCTACACCTTC. It yields the protein CASSMGQGNYGYTF. The rearrangement joins TRBV18 to TRBJ1-2; the match to TRBD1 covers 10 bases. With V trimmed by 5 bases and J by 2 bases, 2 bases remained unmatched. Germline V lookup: CDR1 KGHSH, CDR2 LQKENI. This CDR3 comprises 14 residues.

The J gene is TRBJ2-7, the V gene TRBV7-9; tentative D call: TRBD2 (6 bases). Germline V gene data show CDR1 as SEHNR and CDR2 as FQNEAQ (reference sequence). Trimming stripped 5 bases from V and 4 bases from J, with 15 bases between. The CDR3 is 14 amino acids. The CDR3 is CASSQEGPLYEQYV. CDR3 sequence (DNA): TGTGCCAGCAGCCAGGAGGGACCCTTATACGAGCAGTACGTC.

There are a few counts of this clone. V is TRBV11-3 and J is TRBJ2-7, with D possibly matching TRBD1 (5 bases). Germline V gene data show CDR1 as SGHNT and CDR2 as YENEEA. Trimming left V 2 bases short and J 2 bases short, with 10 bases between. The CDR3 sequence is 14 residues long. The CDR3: CASSLTQGAYEQYV. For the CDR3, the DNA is TGTGCCAGCAGCTTAACTCAGGGCGCCTACGAGCAGTACGTC.

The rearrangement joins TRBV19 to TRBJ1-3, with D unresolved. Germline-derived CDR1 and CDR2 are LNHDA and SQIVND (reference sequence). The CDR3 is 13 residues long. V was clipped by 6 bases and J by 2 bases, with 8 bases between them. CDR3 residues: CASRGGAGNTIYF. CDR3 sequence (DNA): TGTGCCAGTAGGGGAGGTGCTGGAAACACCATATATTTT.

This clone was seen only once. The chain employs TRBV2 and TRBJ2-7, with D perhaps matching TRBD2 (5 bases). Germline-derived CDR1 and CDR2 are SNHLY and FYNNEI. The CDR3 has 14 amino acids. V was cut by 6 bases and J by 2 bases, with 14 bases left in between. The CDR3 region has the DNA TGTGCCAGCAGGAGGACTGCCACCACCTACGAGCAGTACGTC. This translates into CASRRTATTYEQYV.

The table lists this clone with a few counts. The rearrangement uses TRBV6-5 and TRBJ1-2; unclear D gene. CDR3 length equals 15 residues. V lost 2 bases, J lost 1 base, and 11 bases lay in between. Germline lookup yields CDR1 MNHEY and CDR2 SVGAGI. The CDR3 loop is CASSYLDRVNYGYTF. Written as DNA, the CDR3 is TGTGCCAGCAGTTACCTAGACCGAGTTAACTATGGCTACACCTTC.

Written as DNA, the CDR3 is TGTGCCAGCAGTTACGCCAGAAGCGAGCAGTACGTC. Translating it yields CASSYARSEQYV. This chain joins TRBV6-2 or TRBV6-3 and TRBJ2-7; D not resolved. V dropped 2 bases and J dropped 6 bases, with 8 bases sitting between them. Germline V gene lookup returns CDR1 MNHEY and CDR2 SVGEGT. The length of the CDR3 is 12 residues.

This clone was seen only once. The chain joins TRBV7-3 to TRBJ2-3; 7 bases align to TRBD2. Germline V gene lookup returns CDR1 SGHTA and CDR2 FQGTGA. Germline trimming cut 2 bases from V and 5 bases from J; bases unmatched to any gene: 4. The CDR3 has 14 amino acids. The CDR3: CASSLRPGGDTQYF. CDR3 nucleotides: TGTGCCAGCAGCTTACGGCCGGGGGGAGATACGCAGTATTTT.

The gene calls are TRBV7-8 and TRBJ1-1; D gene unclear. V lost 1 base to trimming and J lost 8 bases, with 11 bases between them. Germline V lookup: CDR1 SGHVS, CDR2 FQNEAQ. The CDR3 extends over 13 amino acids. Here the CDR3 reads CASSLGVEGEAFF. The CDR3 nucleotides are TGTGCCAGCAGCTTAGGGGTTGAGGGCGAAGCTTTCTTT. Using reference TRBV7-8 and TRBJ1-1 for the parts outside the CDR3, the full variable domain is GAGVSQSPRYKVAKRGQDVALRCDPISGHVSLFWYQQALGQGPEFLTYFQNEAQLDKSGLPSDRFFAERPEGSVSTLKIQRTQQEDSAVYLCASSLGVEGEAFFGQGTRLTVV.

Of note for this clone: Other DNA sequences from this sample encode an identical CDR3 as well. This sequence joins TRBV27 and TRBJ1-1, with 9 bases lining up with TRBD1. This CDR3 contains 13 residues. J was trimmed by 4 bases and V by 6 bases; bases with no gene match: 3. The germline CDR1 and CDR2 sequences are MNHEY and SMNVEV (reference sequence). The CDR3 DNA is TGTGCCAGCAGCCTGACAGGGGGCACTGAAGCTTTCTTT. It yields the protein CASSLTGGTEAFF.

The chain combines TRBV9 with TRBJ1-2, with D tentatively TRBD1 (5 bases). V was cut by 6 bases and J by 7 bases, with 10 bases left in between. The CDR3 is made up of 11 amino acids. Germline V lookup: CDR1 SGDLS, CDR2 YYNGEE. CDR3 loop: CASKRGGGYTF. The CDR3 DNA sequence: TGTGCCAGCAAAAGGGGAGGTGGCTACACCTTC.